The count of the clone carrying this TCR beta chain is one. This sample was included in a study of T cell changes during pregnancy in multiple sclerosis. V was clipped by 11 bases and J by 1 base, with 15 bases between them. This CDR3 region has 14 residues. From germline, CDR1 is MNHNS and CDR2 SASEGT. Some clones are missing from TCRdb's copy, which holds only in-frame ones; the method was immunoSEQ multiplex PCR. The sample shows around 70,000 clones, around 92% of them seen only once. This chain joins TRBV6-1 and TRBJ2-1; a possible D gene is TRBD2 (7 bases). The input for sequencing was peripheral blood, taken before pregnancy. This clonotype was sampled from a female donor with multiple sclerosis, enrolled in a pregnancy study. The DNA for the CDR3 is TGTGCCTCCAGGGAGGGGGGGTCCTACAATGAGCAGTTCTTC. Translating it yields CASREGGSYNEQFF.